The T cell receptor beta chain under discussion was sequenced for a study of cytomegalovirus exposure and HLA in healthy donors. Study in general: Findings of an earlier analysis included 110 million or so unique TCR beta sequences from 180 million or so T cells.

The CDR3 loop spans 15 amino acids. V was pared by 6 bases and J by 4 bases, with 18 bases between. Germline V lookup: CDR1 MNHEY, CDR2 SMNVEV (reference sequence). PCR involved 60 Vbeta and 13 Jbeta primers. Clones were sequenced by immunoSEQ multiplex PCR, and TCRdb holds only the in-frame ones, with some missing. The sample shows roughly 200,000 clones, and roughly 1.2% sits with its ten largest clones. The study's findings and limits: Most TCRs appeared rarely, but some public TCRs recurred in many donors.

Details on this clone: No antigen is known for it.

The J gene is TRBJ1-1, the V gene TRBV27, with no clear D. What was sequenced was PBMCs. This clonotype was sampled from a girl between 2 and 10 years old in good health and CMV-seropositive. CDR3 DNA: TGTGCCAGCAGACCCGGGTCCCTGGTGGCCACTGAAGCTTTCTTT. This translates into CASRPGSLVATEAFF.